This entry describes one T cell receptor (beta chain). The sample is drawn from a study of cytomegalovirus exposure and HLA in healthy donors. Vbeta (60) and Jbeta (13) primers were used in the PCR. The assay was immunoSEQ multiplex PCR, and TCRdb's table has in-frame clones only and misses some. Of roughly 130,000 clones listed, 74% are singletons. The sequenced material came from PBMCs. This TCR came from a woman aged 45 to 65 in good health and CMV-seropositive.

The CDR3 nucleotides are TGTGCCAGCAGTGAAGCGCTAGGACAGGTCGGCAATCAGCCCCAGCATTTT. Its translation: CASSEALGQVGNQPQHF. The V and J genes are TRBV2 and TRBJ1-5, with TRBD1 matching 7 bases. This CDR3 contains 17 residues. The V gene's germline CDR1 is SNHLY and CDR2 FYNNEI. J was trimmed by 2 bases and V by 0 bases; bases with no gene match: 7.